This TCR beta chain was sequenced in a study of cytomegalovirus exposure and HLA in healthy donors. Whole-study context: Later, an analysis reported that the roughly 120 validation repertoires had used the same platform as the approximately 680 first-cohort repertoires. Study-wide results and caveats: Reports indicated that the classifier achieved high specificity and sensitivity in diagnosing cytomegalovirus status. There were some 150 TCR beta chains listed as cytomegalovirus-associated.

For this clone: The target antigen is unknown.

Germline lookup yields CDR1 MNHNS and CDR2 SASEGT. V dropped 1 base and J dropped 6; count of bases not matched to a gene: 5. There are 17 residues in the CDR3. Clones were read by immunoSEQ multiplex PCR, and TCRdb kept only the in-frame ones, dropping some. In the table there are under 400,000 clones, over 75% of which are singletons. Sequencing was performed on PBMCs. The sequence was obtained from a man in his thirties or forties in good health and CMV-seronegative. J is TRBJ2-1 and V is TRBV6-1; 14 bases map to TRBD2. The DNA for the CDR3 is TGTGCCAGCAGTGAAGGACTAGCGGGGGGGCAGGGCAATGAGCAGTTCTTC. As protein: CASSEGLAGGQGNEQFF.